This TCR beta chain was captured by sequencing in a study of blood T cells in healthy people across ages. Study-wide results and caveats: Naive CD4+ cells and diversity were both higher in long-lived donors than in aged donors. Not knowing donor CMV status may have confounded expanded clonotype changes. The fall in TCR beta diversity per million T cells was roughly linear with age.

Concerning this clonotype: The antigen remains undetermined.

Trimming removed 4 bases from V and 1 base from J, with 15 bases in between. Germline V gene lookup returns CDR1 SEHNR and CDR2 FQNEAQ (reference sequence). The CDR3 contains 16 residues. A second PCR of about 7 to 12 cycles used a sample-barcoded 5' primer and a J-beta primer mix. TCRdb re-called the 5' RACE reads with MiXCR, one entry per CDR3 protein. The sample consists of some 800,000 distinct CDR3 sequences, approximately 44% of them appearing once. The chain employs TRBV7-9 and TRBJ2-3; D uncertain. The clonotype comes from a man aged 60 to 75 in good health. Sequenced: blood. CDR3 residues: CASSSTGPSGTDTQYF. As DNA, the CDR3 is TGTGCCAGCAGCTCAACCGGCCCATCCGGCACAGATACGCAGTATTTT.